This T cell receptor beta chain originates from a study of shared clonotypes between healthy human individuals. This clone was counted at least ten times. The method was immunoSEQ multiplex PCR; TCRdb's version includes in-frame clones alone and lacks a portion of them. The sample lists around 1.1 million clones, 70% to 80% seen once, with 0.89% in the top ten. The V end was cut by 4 bases, the J end by 1 base, with 12 bases between. Germline V gives CDR1 MGHDK, CDR2 SYGVNS. The CDR3 is made up of 15 amino acids. The source material was memory CD4+ T cells from PBMCs. As to subset: CD45RA-negative fraction. The source of this sequence is a man in his late teens or twenties in good health. Some clones in this sample may be carry-over from other donors' samples. V is TRBV25-1 and J is TRBJ2-3; weak D call: TRBD2 (5 bases). CDR3: CASSVWGAGTDTQYF. The CDR3 DNA is TGTGCCAGCAGTGTTTGGGGAGCAGGCACAGATACGCAGTATTTT.